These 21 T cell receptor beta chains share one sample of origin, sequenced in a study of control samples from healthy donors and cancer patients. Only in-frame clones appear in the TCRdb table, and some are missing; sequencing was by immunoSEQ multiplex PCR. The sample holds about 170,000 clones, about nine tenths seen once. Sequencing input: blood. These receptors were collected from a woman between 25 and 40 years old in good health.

The CDR3 sequence is CASSGDRGSYNEQFF. DNA for the CDR3: TGTGCCAGCAGTGGGGACAGGGGTTCCTACAATGAGCAGTTCTTC. V and J are TRBV6-4 and TRBJ2-1, with TRBD1 matching over 10 bases. Germline V lookup: CDR1 MRHNA, CDR2 SNTAGT. This CDR3 has 15 amino acids. J lost 1 base, V lost 4 bases, and 1 base had no gene match.

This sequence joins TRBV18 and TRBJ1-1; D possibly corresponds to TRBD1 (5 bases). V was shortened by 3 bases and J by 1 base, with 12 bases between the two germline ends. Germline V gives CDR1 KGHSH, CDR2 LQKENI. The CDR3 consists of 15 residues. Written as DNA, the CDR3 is TGTGCCAGCTCACCTTTACCTACAGGGAACACTGAAGCTTTCTTT. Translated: CASSPLPTGNTEAFF.

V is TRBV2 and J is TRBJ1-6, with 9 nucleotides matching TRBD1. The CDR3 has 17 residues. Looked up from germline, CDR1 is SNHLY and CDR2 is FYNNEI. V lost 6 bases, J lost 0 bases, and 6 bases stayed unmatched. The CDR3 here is CASSQDRGPSYNSPLHF. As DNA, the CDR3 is TGTGCCAGCAGCCAGGACAGGGGCCCCTCCTATAATTCACCCCTCCACTTT.

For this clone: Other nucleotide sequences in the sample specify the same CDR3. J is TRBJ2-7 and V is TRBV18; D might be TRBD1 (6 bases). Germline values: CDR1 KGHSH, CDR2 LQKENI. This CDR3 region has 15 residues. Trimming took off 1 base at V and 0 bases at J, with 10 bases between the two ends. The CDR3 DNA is TGTGCCAGCTCACCACGGCAGGGGTACTCCTACGAGCAGTACTTC. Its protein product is CASSPRQGYSYEQYF.

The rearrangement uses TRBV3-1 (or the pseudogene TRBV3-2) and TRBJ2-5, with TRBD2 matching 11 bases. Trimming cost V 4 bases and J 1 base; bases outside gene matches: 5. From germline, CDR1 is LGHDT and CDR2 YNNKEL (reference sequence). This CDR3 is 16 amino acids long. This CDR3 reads CASSRILAGGQETQYF. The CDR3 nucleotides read TGTGCCAGCAGCCGTATCCTAGCGGGGGGCCAAGAGACCCAGTACTTC.

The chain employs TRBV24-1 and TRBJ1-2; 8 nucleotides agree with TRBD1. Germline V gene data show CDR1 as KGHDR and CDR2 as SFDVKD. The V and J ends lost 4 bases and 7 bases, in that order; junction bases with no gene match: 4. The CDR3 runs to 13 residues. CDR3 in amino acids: CATSEQGEGGYTF. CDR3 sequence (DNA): TGTGCCACCAGTGAACAGGGGGAGGGTGGCTACACCTTC.

CDR3 loop: CASSEARGSTEAFF. The CDR3 DNA sequence: TGTGCCAGCAGTGAAGCGCGGGGGAGCACTGAAGCTTTCTTT. The rearrangement joins TRBV2 to TRBJ1-1, with D maybe TRBD1 (5 bases). This CDR3 spans 14 amino acids. V lost 0 bases and J lost 4, with 9 bases in between. Germline V gene sequence: CDR1 SNHLY, CDR2 FYNNEI.

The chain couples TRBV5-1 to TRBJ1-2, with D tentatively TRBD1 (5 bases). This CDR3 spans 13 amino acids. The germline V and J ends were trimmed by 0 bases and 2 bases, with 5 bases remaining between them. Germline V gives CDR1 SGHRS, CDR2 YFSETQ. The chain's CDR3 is CASSLAGNYGYTF. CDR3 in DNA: TGCGCCAGCAGCTTGGCAGGGAACTATGGCTACACCTTC.

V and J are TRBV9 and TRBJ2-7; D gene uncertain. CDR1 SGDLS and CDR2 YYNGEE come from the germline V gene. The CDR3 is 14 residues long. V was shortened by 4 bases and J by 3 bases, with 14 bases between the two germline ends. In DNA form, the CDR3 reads TGTGCCAGCAGCCCTAGTGTGGGTGTCTACGAGCAGTACTTC. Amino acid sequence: CASSPSVGVYEQYF.

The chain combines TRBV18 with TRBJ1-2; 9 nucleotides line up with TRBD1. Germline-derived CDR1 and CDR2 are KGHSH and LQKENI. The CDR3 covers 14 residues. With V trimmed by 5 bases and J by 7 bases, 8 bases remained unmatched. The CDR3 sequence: CASSETGGAGGYTF. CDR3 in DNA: TGTGCCAGCTCAGAAACAGGGGGCGCAGGTGGCTACACCTTC.

For the CDR3, the DNA is TGTGCCAGCAGCTCGGGACAGGGTGGCTATGGCTACACCTTC. This encodes CASSSGQGGYGYTF. The chain employs TRBV5-6 and TRBJ1-2; TRBD1 matches 9 bases. Germline trimming cut 3 bases from V and 4 bases from J; bases unmatched to any gene: 4. The germline V gene encodes CDR1 SGHDT and CDR2 YYEEEE. This CDR3 comprises 14 residues. The full variable domain, rest sourced from reference TRBV5-6 and TRBJ1-2, is DAGVTQSPTHLIKTRGQQVTLRCSPKSGHDTVSWYQQALGQGPQFIFQYYEEEERQRGNFPDRFSGHQFPNYSSELNVNALLLGDSALYLCASSSGQGGYGYTFGSGTRLTVV.

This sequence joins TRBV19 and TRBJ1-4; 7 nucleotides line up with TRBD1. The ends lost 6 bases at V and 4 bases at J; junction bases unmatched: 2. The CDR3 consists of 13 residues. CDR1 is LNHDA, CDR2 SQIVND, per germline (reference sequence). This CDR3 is CASSRDSNEKLFF. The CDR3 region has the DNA TGTGCCAGTAGCCGGGACAGTAATGAAAAACTGTTTTTT.

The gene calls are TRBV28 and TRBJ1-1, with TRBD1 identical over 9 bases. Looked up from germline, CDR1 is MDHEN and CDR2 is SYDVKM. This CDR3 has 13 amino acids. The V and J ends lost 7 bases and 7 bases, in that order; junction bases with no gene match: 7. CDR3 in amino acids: CASTPGQGIEAFF. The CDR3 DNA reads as TGTGCCAGCACCCCGGGACAGGGCATTGAAGCTTTCTTT.

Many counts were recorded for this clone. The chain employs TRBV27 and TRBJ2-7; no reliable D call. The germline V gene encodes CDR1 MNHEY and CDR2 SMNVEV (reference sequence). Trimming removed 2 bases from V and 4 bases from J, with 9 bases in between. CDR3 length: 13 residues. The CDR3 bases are TGTGCCAGCAGTTTAGCCGCCGATTACGAGCAGTACTTC. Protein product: CASSLAADYEQYF.

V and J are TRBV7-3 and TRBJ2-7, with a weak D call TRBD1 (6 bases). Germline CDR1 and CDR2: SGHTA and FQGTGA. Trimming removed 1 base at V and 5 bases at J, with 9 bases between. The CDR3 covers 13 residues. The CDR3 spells CASSLRAGDEQYF. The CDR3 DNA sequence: TGTGCCAGCAGCTTAAGGGCAGGGGACGAGCAGTACTTC.

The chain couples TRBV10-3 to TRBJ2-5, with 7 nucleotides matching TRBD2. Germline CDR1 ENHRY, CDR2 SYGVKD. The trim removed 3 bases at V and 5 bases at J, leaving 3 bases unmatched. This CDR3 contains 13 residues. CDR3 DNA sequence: TGTGCCATCAGTGACAAGGGAGGGGAGACCCAGTACTTC. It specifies CAISDKGGETQYF.

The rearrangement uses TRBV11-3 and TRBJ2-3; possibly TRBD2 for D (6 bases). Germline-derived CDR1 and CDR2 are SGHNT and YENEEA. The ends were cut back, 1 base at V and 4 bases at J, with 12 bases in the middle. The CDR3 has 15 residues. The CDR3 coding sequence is TGTGCCAGCAGCTTAGGGTTTCCGGGGGCAGATACGCAGTATTTT. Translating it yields CASSLGFPGADTQYF.

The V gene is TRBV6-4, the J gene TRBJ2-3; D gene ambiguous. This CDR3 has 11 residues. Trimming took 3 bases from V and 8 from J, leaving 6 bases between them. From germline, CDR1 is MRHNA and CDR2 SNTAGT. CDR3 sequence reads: CASSEGITQYF. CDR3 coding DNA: TGTGCCAGCAGTGAAGGGATTACGCAGTATTTT.

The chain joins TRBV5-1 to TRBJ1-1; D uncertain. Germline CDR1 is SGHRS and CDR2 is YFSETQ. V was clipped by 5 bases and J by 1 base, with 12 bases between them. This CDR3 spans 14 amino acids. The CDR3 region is CASSFREGNTEAFF. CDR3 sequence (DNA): TGCGCCAGCAGTTTTCGGGAGGGGAACACTGAAGCTTTCTTT.

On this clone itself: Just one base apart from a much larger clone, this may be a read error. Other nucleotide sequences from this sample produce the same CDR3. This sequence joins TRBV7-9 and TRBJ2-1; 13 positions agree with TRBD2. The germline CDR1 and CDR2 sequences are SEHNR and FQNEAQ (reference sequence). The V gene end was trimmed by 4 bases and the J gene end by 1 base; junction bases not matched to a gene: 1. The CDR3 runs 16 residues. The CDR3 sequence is CASSSTSGRSYNEQFF. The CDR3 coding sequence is TGTGCCAGCAGCTCGACTAGCGGGAGGTCCTACAATGAGCAGTTCTTC.

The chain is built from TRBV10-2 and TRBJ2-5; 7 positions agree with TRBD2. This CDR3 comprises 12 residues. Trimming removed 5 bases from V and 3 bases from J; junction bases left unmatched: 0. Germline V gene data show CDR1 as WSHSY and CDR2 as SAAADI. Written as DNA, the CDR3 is TGCGCCAGCAGTCTAGCGGAAGAGACCCAGTACTTC. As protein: CASSLAEETQYF.